Listed here are 9 T cell receptor beta chains from one sample, sequenced in a study of molecular identifiers for immune sequencing clone quantification (dated by TCRdb to about 2018). The library was produced with PCR. TCRdb lists the instrument as NextSeq 500. TCRdb's own reprocessing of the public reads used fastp at Q25 and MiXCR and kept productive beta chains. Each entry is one CDR3 protein sequence, shown with its most common DNA and genes. Across this sample there are hundreds of thousands of distinct CDR3 sequences, with over 25% seen only once. The ten largest clones add up to 0.75% to 0.8% of the sample. The specimen was naive CD8+ T cells from blood, with Jurkat cell RNA spiked in. In the paper's terms, the cell subset or site label means: FACS-sorted CD8+CD4-CCR7+CD45RA+ naive T cells. These receptors were obtained from a human donor in good health. Some libraries in this study had Jurkat cell RNA spiked in.

This rearrangement joins TRBV11-3 to TRBJ2-1; D gene unclear. Germline lookup yields CDR1 SGHNT and CDR2 YENEEA. This CDR3 region has 15 residues. V was cut by 1 base and J by 7 bases, with 14 bases left in between. CDR3 sequence reads: CASSLAGGPKNEQFF. Here the CDR3 DNA reads TGTGCCAGCAGCTTAGCCGGCGGACCTAAGAATGAGCAGTTCTTC.

In regard to this clonotype: Possible read error: a much larger clone is one base away. In DNA, the CDR3 is TGCAGTGCTGGATTCGGGGGACAGGGTCCCTACGAGCAGTACTTC. Translating gives CSAGFGGQGPYEQYF. The V call is TRBV20-1, the J call TRBJ2-7; 9 nucleotides match TRBD1. V lost 5 bases and J lost 2; bases outside the gene matches: 10. CDR1 and CDR2 (germline): DFQATT, SNEGSKA (reference sequence). The CDR3 runs to 15 residues.

This rearrangement joins TRBV3-2 to TRBJ2-5; the DNA was not used to check the table's D call, TRBD1. TRBV3-2 is a recognized pseudogene. This CDR3 spans 15 amino acids. The CDR3 coding sequence is TGTGCCAGCAGCCAAGCAGGGAGTCGGCAAGAGACCCAGTACTTC. This encodes CASSQAGSRQETQYF.

As regards this clonotype: A much larger clone differs from this one at a single base, so this may be a read error. This chain links TRBV30 with TRBJ2-1; maybe TRBD2 (6 bases). The CDR3 covers 12 residues. Germline V gene sequence: CDR1 GTSNPN, CDR2 SVGIG (reference sequence). The CDR3 here is CAGDSLSDELFF. For the CDR3, the DNA is TGTGCCGGGGACTCCCTCTCGGATGAGCTGTTCTTC. The variable domain in full, completed from reference TRBV30 and TRBJ2-1, reads SQTIHQWPATLVQPVGSPLSLECTVEGTSNPNLYWYRQAAGRGLQLLFYSVGIGQISSEVPQNLSASRPQDRQFILSSKKLLLSDSGFYLCAGDSLSDELFFGPGTRLTVL.

This clonotype showed up just a few times. This rearrangement joins TRBV7-9 to TRBJ2-7; TRBD1 agrees at 8 bases. The CDR3 sequence is 15 residues long. The germline gives CDR1 SEHNR, CDR2 FQNEAQ (reference sequence). The trim removed 1 base at V and 4 bases at J, leaving 6 bases unmatched. CDR3 protein: CASSLETGVIYEQYF. DNA for the CDR3: TGTGCCAGCAGCTTAGAGACAGGGGTGATATACGAGCAGTACTTC.

The chain links TRBV27 to TRBJ2-7, with D hard to call. The length of the CDR3 is 18 residues. Germline CDR1 and CDR2: MNHEY and SMNVEV (reference sequence). V was clipped by 4 bases and J by 0 bases, with 22 bases between them. CDR3 region: CASSSNPWRGNISYEQYF. The CDR3 coding sequence is TGTGCCAGCAGTTCAAATCCTTGGCGCGGAAATATCTCCTACGAGCAGTACTTC.

V and J are TRBV12-3 or TRBV12-4 and TRBJ2-2; D uncertain. Trimming took off 7 bases at V and 6 bases at J, with 12 bases between the two ends. The CDR3 is made up of 13 amino acids. CDR3 amino acids: CASTTHKAGELFF. CDR3 bases: TGTGCCAGCACCACCCATAAGGCCGGGGAGCTGTTTTTT.

A few counts support this clonotype. The chain employs TRBV19 and TRBJ2-3; D is perhaps TRBD2 (6 bases). Trimming removed 6 bases from V and 4 bases from J, with 8 bases in between. Germline values: CDR1 LNHDA, CDR2 SQIVND (reference sequence). The CDR3 is 12 residues long. CDR3: CASSREADTQYF. CDR3 bases: TGTGCCAGTAGCAGGGAGGCAGATACGCAGTATTTT.

This clonotype was recorded many times. The rearrangement links TRBV7-9 to TRBJ2-3; TRBD1 aligns across 7 bases. The germline CDR1 and CDR2 sequences are SEHNR and FQNEAQ (reference sequence). The V gene end was trimmed by 5 bases and the J gene end by 4 bases; junction bases not matched to a gene: 12. The CDR3 has 16 amino acids. Here the CDR3 DNA reads TGTGCCAGCAGCCCGCCACAGGGGAGAATGGCAGATACGCAGTATTTT. Translating it yields CASSPPQGRMADTQYF.